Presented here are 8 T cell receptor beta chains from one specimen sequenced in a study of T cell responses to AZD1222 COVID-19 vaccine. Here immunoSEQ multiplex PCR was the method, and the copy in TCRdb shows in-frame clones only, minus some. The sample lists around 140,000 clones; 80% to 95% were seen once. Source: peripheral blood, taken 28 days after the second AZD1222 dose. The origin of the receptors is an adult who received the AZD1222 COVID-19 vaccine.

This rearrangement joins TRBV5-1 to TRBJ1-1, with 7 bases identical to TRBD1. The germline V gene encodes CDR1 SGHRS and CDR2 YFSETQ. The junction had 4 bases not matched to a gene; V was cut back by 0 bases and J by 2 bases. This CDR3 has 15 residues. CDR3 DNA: TGCGCCAGCAGCTTGGTTGAGGGGGCAAACACTGAAGCTTTCTTT. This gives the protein CASSLVEGANTEAFF.

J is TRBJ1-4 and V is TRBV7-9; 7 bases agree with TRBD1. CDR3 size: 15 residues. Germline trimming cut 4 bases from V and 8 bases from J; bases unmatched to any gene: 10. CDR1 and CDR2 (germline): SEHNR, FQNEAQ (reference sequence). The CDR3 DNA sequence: TGTGCCAGCAGCTCCCAGGGGGGGGCACAGGAAAAACTGTTTTTT. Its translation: CASSSQGGAQEKLFF.

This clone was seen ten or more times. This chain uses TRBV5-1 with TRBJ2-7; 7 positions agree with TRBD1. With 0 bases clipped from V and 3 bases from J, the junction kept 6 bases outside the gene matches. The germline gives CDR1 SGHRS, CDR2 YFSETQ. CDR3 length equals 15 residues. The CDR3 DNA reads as TGCGCCAGCAGCTTGGTAACAGGGGTTAGCTACGAGCAGTACTTC. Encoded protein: CASSLVTGVSYEQYF.

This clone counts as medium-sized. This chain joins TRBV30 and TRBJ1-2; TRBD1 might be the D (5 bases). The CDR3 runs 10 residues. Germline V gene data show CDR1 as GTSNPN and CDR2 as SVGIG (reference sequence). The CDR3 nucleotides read TGTGCTTTACGTGGGGGAGGCTACACCTTC. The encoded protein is CALRGGGYTF. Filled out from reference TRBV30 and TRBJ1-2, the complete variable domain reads SQTIHQWPATLVQPVGSPLSLECTVEGTSNPNLYWYRQAAGRGLQLLFYSVGIGQISSEVPQNLSASRPQDRQFILSSKKLLLSDSGFYLCALRGGGYTFGSGTRLTVV.

The CDR3 reads CASTSGTENTEAFF. The DNA for the CDR3 is TGTGCCAGCACCTCCGGGACGGAGAACACTGAAGCTTTCTTT. The chain recombines TRBV28 with TRBJ1-1, with D perhaps TRBD1 (5 bases). CDR3 size: 14 residues. V was clipped by 7 bases and J by 1 base, with 13 bases between them. Germline V CDR1 and CDR2: MDHEN, SYDVKM.

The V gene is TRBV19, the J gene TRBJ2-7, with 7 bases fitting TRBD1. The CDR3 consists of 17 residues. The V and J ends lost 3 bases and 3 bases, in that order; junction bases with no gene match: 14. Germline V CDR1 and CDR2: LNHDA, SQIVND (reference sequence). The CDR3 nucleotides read TGTGCCAGTAGTATTGAGAGGGGGCTTGGCGGAATCTACGAGCAGTACTTC. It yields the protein CASSIERGLGGIYEQYF.

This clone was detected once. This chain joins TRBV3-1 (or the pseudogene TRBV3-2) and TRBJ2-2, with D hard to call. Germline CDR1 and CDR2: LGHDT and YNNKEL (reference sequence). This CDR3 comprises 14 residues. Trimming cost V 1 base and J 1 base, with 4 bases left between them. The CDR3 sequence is CASSQAGNTGELFF. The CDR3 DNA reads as TGTGCCAGCAGCCAAGCTGGGAACACCGGGGAGCTGTTTTTT.

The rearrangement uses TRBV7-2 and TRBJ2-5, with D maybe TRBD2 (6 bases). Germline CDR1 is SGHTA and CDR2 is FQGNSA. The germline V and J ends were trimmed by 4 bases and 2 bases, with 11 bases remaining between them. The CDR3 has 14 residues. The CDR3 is CASSSQTSQETQYF. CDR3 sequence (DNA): TGTGCCAGCAGCTCTCAGACTAGTCAAGAGACCCAGTACTTC.